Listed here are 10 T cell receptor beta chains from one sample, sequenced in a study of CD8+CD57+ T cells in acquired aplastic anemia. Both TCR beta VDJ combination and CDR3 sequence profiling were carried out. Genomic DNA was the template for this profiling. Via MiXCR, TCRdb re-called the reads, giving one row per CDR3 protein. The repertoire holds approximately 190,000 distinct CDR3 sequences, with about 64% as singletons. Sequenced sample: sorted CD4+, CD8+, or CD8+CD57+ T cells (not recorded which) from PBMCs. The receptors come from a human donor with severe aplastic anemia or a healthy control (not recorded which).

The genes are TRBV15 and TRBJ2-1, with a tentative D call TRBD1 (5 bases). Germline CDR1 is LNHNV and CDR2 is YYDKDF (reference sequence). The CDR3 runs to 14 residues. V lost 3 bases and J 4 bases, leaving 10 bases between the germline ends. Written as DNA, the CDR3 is TGTGCCACCAGCAGGTATGACAGTTACAATGAGCAGTTCTTC. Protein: CATSRYDSYNEQFF.

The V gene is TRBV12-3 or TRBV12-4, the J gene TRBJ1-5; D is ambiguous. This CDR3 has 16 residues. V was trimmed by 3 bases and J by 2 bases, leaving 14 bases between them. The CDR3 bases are TGTGCCAGCAGTTTCGAGACCGCGAGTGGCAATCAGCCCCAGCATTTT. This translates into CASSFETASGNQPQHF.

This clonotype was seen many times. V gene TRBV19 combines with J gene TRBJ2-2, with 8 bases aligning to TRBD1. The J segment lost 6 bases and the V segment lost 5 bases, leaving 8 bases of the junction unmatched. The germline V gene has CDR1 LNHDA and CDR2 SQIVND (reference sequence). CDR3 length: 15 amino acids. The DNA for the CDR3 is TGTGCCAGTAGTTGGGTGACAGGGGAGGCCGGGGAGCTGTTTTTT. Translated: CASSWVTGEAGELFF.

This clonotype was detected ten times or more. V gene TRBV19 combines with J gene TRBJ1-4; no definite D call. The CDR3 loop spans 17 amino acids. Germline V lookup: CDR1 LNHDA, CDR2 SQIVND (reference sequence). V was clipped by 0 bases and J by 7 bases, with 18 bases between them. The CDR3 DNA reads TGTGCCAGTAGTATAGACGAGACAACGGGTGGAAGTGAAAAACTGTTTTTT. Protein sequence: CASSIDETTGGSEKLFF.

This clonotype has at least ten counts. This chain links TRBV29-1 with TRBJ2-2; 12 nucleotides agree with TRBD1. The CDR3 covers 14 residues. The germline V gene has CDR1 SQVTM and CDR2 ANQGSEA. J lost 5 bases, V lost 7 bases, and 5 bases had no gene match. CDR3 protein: CSGGQGAGTGELFF. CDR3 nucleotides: TGCAGCGGGGGACAGGGGGCGGGTACCGGGGAGCTGTTTTTT.

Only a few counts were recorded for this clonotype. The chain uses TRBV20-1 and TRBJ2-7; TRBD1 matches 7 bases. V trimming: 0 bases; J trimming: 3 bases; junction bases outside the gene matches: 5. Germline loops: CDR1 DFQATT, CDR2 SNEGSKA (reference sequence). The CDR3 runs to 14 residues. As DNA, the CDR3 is TGCAGTGCTAGAGATCTCCGGACAGGCTACGAGCAGTACTTC. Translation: CSARDLRTGYEQYF.

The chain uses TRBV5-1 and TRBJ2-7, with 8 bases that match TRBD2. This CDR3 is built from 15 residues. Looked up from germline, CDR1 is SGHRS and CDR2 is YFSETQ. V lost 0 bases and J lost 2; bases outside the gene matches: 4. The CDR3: CASSLVVRGAYEQYF. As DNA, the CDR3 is TGCGCCAGCAGCTTGGTCGTGCGGGGGGCCTACGAGCAGTACTTC. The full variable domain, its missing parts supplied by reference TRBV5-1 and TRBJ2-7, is KAGVTQTPRYLIKTRGQQVTLSCSPISGHRSVSWYQQTPGQGLQFLFEYFSETQRNKGNFPGRFSGRQFSNSRSEMNVSTLELGDSALYLCASSLVVRGAYEQYFGPGTRLTVT.

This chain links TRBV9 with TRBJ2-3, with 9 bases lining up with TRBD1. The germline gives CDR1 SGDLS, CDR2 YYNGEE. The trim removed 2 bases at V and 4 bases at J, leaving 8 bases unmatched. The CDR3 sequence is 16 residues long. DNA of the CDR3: TGTGCCAGCAGCGTTACAGGGGGCGCACGTCCAGATACGCAGTATTTT. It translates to CASSVTGGARPDTQYF.

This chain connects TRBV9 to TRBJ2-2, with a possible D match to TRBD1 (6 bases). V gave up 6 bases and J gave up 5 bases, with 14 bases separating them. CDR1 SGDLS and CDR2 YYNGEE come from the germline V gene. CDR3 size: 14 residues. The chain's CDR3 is CASNPLGATGELFF. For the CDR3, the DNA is TGTGCCAGCAACCCCCTGGGGGCTACCGGGGAGCTGTTTTTT.

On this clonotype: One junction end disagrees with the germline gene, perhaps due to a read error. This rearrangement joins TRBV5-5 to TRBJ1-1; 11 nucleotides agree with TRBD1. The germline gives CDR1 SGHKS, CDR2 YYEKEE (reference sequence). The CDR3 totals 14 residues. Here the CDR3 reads CASKGTGGRTEAFF. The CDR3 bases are TGCGCCAGCAAGGGGACAGGGGGACGGACTGAAGCTTTCTTT.